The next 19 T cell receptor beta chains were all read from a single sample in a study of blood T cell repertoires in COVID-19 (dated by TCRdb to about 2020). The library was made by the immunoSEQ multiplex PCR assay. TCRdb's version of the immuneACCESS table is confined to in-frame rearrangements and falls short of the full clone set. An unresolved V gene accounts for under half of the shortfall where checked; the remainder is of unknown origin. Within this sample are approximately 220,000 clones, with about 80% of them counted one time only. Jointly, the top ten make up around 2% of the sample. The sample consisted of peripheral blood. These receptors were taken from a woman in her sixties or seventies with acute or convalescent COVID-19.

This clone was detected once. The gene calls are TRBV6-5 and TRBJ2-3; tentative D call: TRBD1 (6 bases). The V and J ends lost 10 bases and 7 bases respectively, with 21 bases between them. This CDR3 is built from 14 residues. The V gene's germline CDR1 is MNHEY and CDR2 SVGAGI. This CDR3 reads CATTGTQGTNTQYF. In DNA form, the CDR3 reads TGTGCCACCACCGGAACACAGGGTACGAATACGCAGTATTTT.

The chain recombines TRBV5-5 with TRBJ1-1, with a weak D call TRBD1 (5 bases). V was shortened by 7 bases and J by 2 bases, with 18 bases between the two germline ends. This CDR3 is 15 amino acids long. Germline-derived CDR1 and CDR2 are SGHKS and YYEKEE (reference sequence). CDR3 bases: TGTGCCAGCGCGCGGGGGGTACGGATAAACACTGAAGCTTTCTTT. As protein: CASARGVRINTEAFF.

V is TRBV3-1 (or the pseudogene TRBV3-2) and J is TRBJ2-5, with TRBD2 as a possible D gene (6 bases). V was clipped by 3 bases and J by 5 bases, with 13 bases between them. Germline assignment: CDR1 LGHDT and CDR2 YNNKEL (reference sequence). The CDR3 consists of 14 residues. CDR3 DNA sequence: TGTGCCAGCAGCCATCTAGCTGGAGGGGAGACCCAGTACTTC. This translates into CASSHLAGGETQYF.

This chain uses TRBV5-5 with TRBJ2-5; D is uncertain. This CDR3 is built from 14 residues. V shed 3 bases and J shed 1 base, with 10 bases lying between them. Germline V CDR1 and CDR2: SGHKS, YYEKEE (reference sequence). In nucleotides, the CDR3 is TGTGCCAGCAGCTCGTACAGCTTCCAAGAGACCCAGTACTTC. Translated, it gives CASSSYSFQETQYF.

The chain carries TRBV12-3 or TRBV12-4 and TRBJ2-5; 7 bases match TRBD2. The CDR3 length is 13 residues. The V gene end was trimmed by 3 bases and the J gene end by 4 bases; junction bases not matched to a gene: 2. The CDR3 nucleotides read TGTGCCAGCAGTTTGGGCGGGGGAGAGACCCAGTACTTC. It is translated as CASSLGGGETQYF.

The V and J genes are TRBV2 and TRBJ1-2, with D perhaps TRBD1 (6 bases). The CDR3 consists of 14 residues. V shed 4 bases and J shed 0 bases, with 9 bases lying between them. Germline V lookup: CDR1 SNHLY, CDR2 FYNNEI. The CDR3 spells CASSGQAANYGYTF. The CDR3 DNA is TGTGCCAGCAGTGGACAGGCGGCTAACTATGGCTACACCTTC.

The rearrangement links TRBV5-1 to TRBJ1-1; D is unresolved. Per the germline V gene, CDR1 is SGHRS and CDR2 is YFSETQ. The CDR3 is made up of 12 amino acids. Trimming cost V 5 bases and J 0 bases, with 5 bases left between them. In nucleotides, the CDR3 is TGCGCCAGCAGTGAGATGAACACTGAAGCTTTCTTT. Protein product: CASSEMNTEAFF.

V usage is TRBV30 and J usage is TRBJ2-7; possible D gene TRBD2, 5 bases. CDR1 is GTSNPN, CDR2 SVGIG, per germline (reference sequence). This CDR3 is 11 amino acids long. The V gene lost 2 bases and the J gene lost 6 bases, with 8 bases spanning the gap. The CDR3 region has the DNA TGTGCCTGGAGTTTAGAGGGCGAGCAGTACTTC. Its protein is CAWSLEGEQYF.

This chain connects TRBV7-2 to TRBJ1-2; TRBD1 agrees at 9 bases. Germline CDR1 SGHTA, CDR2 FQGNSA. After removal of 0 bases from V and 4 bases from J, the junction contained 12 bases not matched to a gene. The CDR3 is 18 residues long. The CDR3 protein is CASSLALMTGGIGYGYTF. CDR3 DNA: TGTGCCAGCAGCTTAGCGCTTATGACAGGGGGGATTGGCTATGGCTACACCTTC. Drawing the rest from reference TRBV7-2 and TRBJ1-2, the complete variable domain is GAGVSQSPSNKVTEKGKDVELRCDPISGHTALYWYRQSLGQGLEFLIYFQGNSAPDKSGLPSDRFSAERTGGSVSTLTIQRTQQEDSAVYLCASSLALMTGGIGYGYTFGSGTRLTVV.

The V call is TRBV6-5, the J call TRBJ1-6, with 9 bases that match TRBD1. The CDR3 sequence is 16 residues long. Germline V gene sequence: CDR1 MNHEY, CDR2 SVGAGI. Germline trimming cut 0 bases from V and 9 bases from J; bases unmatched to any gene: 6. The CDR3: CASSYSGTGRSSPLHF. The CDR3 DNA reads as TGTGCCAGCAGTTACTCTGGGACAGGGAGAAGTTCACCCCTCCACTTT.

CDR3: CASSENSGGRNEQYF. The DNA for the CDR3 is TGTGCCAGCAGTGAAAATTCAGGGGGCCGCAACGAGCAGTACTTC. The chain carries TRBV6-1 and TRBJ2-7; 8 bases map to TRBD1. V was pared by 2 bases and J by 5 bases, with 8 bases of the junction left unmatched. CDR1 and CDR2 (germline): MNHNS, SASEGT. The CDR3 length is 15 residues.

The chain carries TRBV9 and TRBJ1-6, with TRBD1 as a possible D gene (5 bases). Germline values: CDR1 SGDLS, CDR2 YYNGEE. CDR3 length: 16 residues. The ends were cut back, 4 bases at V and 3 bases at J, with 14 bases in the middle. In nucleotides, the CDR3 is TGTGCCAGCAGCTTCTCCGATGACAGCTATAATTCACCCCTCCACTTT. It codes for CASSFSDDSYNSPLHF.

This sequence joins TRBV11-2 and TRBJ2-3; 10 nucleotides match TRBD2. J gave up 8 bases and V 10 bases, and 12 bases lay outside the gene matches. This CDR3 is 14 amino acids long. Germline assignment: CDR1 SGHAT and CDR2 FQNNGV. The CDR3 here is CATRTSGVSGTQYF. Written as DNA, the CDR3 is TGTGCCACCAGGACTAGCGGCGTCTCCGGTACGCAGTATTTT.

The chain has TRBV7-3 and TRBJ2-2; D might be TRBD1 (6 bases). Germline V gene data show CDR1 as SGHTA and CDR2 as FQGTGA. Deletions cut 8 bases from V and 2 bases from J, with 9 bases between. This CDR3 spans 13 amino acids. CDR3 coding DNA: TGTGCCAGCGCCAGGGGAAACACCGGGGAGCTGTTTTTT. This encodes CASARGNTGELFF.

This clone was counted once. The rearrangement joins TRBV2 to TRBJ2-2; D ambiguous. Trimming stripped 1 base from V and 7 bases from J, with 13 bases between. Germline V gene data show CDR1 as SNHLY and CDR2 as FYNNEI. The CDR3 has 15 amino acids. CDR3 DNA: TGTGCCAGCAGTGAAGGGCTAGGCCGTAGCGGGGAGCTGTTTTTT. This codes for CASSEGLGRSGELFF.

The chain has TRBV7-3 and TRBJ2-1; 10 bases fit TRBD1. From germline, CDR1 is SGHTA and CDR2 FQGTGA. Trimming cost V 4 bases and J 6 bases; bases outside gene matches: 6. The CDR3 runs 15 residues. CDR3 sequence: CASSSGTGATNEQFF. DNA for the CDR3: TGTGCCAGCAGCTCCGGGACAGGGGCTACCAATGAGCAGTTCTTC.

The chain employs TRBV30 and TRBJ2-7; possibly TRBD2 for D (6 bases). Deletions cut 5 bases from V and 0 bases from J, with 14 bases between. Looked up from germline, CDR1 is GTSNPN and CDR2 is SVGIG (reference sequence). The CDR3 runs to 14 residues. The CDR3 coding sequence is TGTGCCTGGTCTGCCGGGAGAAACTCCTACGAGCAGTACTTC. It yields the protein CAWSAGRNSYEQYF. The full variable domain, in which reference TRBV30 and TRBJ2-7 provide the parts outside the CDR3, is SQTIHQWPATLVQPVGSPLSLECTVEGTSNPNLYWYRQAAGRGLQLLFYSVGIGQISSEVPQNLSASRPQDRQFILSSKKLLLSDSGFYLCAWSAGRNSYEQYFGPGTRLTVT.

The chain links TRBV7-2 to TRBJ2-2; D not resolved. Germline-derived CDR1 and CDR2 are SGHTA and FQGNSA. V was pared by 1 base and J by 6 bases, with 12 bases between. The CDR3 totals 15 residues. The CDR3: CASSLVARFAGELFF. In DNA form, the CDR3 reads TGTGCCAGCAGCTTAGTTGCCAGGTTCGCCGGGGAGCTGTTTTTT.

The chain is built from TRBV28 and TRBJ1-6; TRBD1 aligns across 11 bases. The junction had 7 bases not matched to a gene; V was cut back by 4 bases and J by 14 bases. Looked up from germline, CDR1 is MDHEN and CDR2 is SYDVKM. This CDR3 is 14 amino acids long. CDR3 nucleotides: TGTGCCAGCAGTTCGGGACAGGGGGTTCTCGCCCTCCACTTT. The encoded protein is CASSSGQGVLALHF. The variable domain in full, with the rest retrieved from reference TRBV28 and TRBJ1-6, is DVKVTQSSRYLVKRTGEKVFLECVQDMDHENMFWYRQDPGLGLRLIYFSYDVKMKEKGDIPEGYSVSREKKERFSLILESASTNQTSMYLCASSSGQGVLALHFGNGTRLTVT.